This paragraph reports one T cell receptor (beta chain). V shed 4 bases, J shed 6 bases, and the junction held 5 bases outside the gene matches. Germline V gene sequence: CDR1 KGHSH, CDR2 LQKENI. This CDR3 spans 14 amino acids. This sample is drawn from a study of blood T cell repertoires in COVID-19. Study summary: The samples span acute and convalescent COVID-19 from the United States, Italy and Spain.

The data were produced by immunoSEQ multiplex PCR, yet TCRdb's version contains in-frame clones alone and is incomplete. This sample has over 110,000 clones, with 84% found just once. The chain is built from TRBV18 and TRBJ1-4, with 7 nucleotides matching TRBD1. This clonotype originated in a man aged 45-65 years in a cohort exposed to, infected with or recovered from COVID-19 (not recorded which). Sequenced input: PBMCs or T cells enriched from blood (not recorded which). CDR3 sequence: CASSQTGLHEKLFF. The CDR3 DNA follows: TGTGCCAGCTCACAGACAGGGTTGCATGAAAAACTGTTTTTT.